One and the same sample provided the 20 T cell receptor beta chains below, sequenced in a study of OX40 agonist ivuxolimab in advanced cancers. Assay used: immunoSEQ multiplex PCR; TCRdb lists only in-frame clones, some missing. The sample contains 57,000 or so clones, about 83% of which appear only once. Sequencing used CD4+ or CD8+ T cells sorted from blood, obtained in a trial of the OX40 agonist ivuxolimab. These receptors were taken from an adult with an advanced solid tumor such as melanoma, head and neck, liver or kidney cancer.

On this clone: Relative to the germline gene, one junction end is altered; a read error may explain this. The chain uses TRBV5-4 and TRBJ1-1; no clear D gene. CDR3 length: 13 residues. Germline V lookup: CDR1 SGHNT, CDR2 YYREEE (reference sequence). CDR3 protein: CASRLAGYTEAFF. DNA of the CDR3: TGTGCCAGCAGATTGGCGGGGTACACTGAAGCTTTCTTT.

V is TRBV10-3 and J is TRBJ1-5; D possibly corresponds to TRBD1 (5 bases). The V and J ends lost 3 bases and 5 bases respectively, with 17 bases between them. Germline CDR1 ENHRY, CDR2 SYGVKD. This CDR3 is built from 16 residues. The CDR3 spells CAISDHVGTGDQPQHF. The CDR3 DNA sequence: TGTGCCATCAGTGACCATGTGGGTACAGGTGATCAGCCCCAGCATTTT.

This clone was seen only a few times. The genes are TRBV10-3 and TRBJ1-2, with TRBD1 identical over 10 bases. Germline V gene data show CDR1 as ENHRY and CDR2 as SYGVKD. V was pared by 4 bases and J by 10 bases, with 3 bases of the junction left unmatched. The CDR3 has 12 amino acids. The CDR3 DNA follows: TGTGCCATCAGTGTGGGACAGGGGATCTACACCTTC. Encoded protein: CAISVGQGIYTF.

The rearrangement joins TRBV21-1 to TRBJ2-7; TRBD1, the table's D call, was not compared with the DNA. TRBV21-1 represents a pseudogene. This CDR3 comprises 13 residues. The CDR3 coding sequence is TGTGCCAGCATTTCGAGACAGAGAGGCGAGCAGTACTTC. This translates into CASISRQRGEQYF.

This chain joins TRBV2 and TRBJ1-1; D is unresolved. This CDR3 has 14 residues. The germline CDR1 and CDR2 sequences are SNHLY and FYNNEI. Trimming removed 8 bases at V and 1 base at J, with 14 bases between. The CDR3 loop reads CASLPGHQNTEAFF. The CDR3 DNA follows: TGTGCCAGCTTGCCTGGGCACCAGAACACTGAAGCTTTCTTT.

This clone was observed once. The rearrangement joins TRBV29-1 to TRBJ2-5; perhaps TRBD1 as D (6 bases). Germline lookup yields CDR1 SQVTM and CDR2 ANQGSEA. The V end was cut by 7 bases, the J end by 3 bases, with 21 bases between. CDR3 size: 15 residues. DNA for the CDR3: TGCAGCGCCGGAGGCCAGGGGTATAGGGAAGAGACCCAGTACTTC. Its translation is CSAGGQGYREETQYF.

The rearrangement joins TRBV7-9 to TRBJ2-3; D might be TRBD1 (7 bases). With 8 bases removed from V and 1 base from J, the gap between germline ends came to 13 bases. Germline V gene data show CDR1 as SEHNR and CDR2 as FQNEAQ (reference sequence). The CDR3 is 14 amino acids. The CDR3 region has the DNA TGTGCCAGCTTGGCGGGACAGCGCACAGATACGCAGTATTTT. This translates into CASLAGQRTDTQYF.

Concerning this clone: Mismatch with germline at one junction end may stem from a read error. The chain recombines TRBV9 with TRBJ2-1; D remains ambiguous. Looked up from germline, CDR1 is SGDLS and CDR2 is YYNGEE. The CDR3 runs 13 residues. CDR3 protein: CASSGELYTEQFF. In DNA, the CDR3 is TGTGCCAGCAGCGGCGAGCTGTACACTGAGCAGTTCTTC.

The gene calls are TRBV29-1 and TRBJ2-7; perhaps TRBD1 as D (5 bases). This CDR3 is built from 12 residues. CDR1 is SQVTM, CDR2 ANQGSEA, per germline. V lost 7 bases and J 2 bases, leaving 12 bases between the germline ends. CDR3: CSAHDRTYEQYF. CDR3 DNA sequence: TGCAGCGCTCATGACAGAACCTACGAGCAGTACTTC.

The chain uses TRBV7-2 and TRBJ2-2; no clear D gene. This CDR3 has 13 residues. CDR1 is SGHTA and CDR2 is FQGNSA in the germline V gene. With 5 bases removed from V and 5 bases from J, the gap between germline ends came to 9 bases. The CDR3 protein is CASSPRQTGELFF. The CDR3 DNA sequence: TGTGCCAGCAGCCCCCGCCAGACCGGGGAGCTGTTTTTT.

In this sample, this clone turned up once. V is TRBV7-9 and J is TRBJ1-1; D perhaps matches TRBD1 (5 bases). The ends were cut back, 1 base at V and 8 bases at J, with 8 bases in the middle. Germline V CDR1 and CDR2: SEHNR, FQNEAQ (reference sequence). CDR3 length: 12 residues. The CDR3 protein is CASSLDRGEAFF. CDR3 sequence (DNA): TGTGCCAGCAGCTTAGATCGGGGGGAAGCTTTCTTT. Together with reference TRBV7-9 and TRBJ1-1, the CDR3 gives the full variable domain: DTGVSQNPRHKITKRGQNVTFRCDPISEHNRLYWYRQTLGQGPEFLTYFQNEAQLEKSRLLSDRFSAERPKGSFSTLEIQRTEQGDSAMYLCASSLDRGEAFFGQGTRLTVV.

The chain links TRBV30 to TRBJ1-1; D is unclear. Trimming shortened V by 3 bases and J by 1 base, and 9 bases separated the two germline ends. There are 13 residues in the CDR3. The V gene's germline CDR1 is GTSNPN and CDR2 SVGIG (reference sequence). For the CDR3, the DNA is TGTGCCTGGAGAACTGGAGGGAACACTGAAGCTTTCTTT. Protein product: CAWRTGGNTEAFF.

V usage is TRBV7-9 and J usage is TRBJ2-5; 10 bases map to TRBD2. V lost 1 base, J lost 5 bases, and 4 bases stayed unmatched. Germline V gives CDR1 SEHNR, CDR2 FQNEAQ (reference sequence). CDR3 size: 15 residues. The CDR3 DNA is TGTGCCAGCAGCTTAGGGAGCGGGGGGGCCGAGACCCAGTACTTC. Amino acid sequence: CASSLGSGGAETQYF.

The genes are TRBV5-8 and TRBJ2-3; tentatively, D is TRBD1 (5 bases). Germline V gene lookup returns CDR1 SGHTS and CDR2 YDEGEE. The CDR3 extends over 14 amino acids. Trimming stripped 1 base from V and 1 base from J, with 7 bases between. CDR3 in DNA: TGTGCCAGCAGCTTGAAAGGGGGCACAGATACGCAGTATTTT. Its protein product is CASSLKGGTDTQYF.

The sample holds a few counts of this clone. The rearrangement links TRBV7-9 to TRBJ1-6, with D possibly being TRBD1 (5 bases). The V and J ends lost 5 bases and 6 bases respectively, with 14 bases between them. This CDR3 has 15 residues. Germline V CDR1 and CDR2: SEHNR, FQNEAQ (reference sequence). The CDR3, as DNA: TGTGCCAGCAGCCGAATAACGGGGGGTAATTCACCCCTCCACTTT. Translated: CASSRITGGNSPLHF.

The genes are TRBV10-3 and TRBJ2-1; D may be TRBD1 or TRBD2 (6 bases each). V was clipped by 9 bases and J by 5 bases, with 14 bases between them. The CDR3 runs to 13 residues. The V gene's germline CDR1 is ENHRY and CDR2 SYGVKD. CDR3 region: CAISLRGDNEQFF. CDR3 nucleotides: TGTGCCATTAGTCTGAGGGGGGACAATGAGCAGTTCTTC.

V usage is TRBV2 and J usage is TRBJ1-1; D ambiguous. V was pared by 5 bases and J by 4 bases, with 14 bases between. Per the germline V gene, CDR1 is SNHLY and CDR2 is FYNNEI. This CDR3 comprises 14 residues. CDR3 nucleotide sequence: TGTGCCAGCAGTCGACAAGATGGAAGCACTGAAGCTTTCTTT. The encoded protein is CASSRQDGSTEAFF.

This clone came up once. CDR3 in amino acids: CASSLAGKGYTF. CDR3 DNA: TGTGCCAGCAGTTTGGCCGGCAAGGGCTACACCTTC. V usage is TRBV26 and J usage is TRBJ1-2. TRBV26 is an annotated pseudogene. CDR3 length: 12 amino acids.

This clone has only one observation. The CDR3 coding sequence is TGTGCCAGCAGCGTAGTGGCAGGGGGAGAATCACCCCTCCACTTT. Its protein product is CASSVVAGGESPLHF. The V gene is TRBV9, the J gene TRBJ1-6; 7 bases are shared with TRBD1. V dropped 0 bases and J dropped 10; count of bases not matched to a gene: 7. This CDR3 contains 15 residues. Looked up from germline, CDR1 is SGDLS and CDR2 is YYNGEE.

J is TRBJ2-3 and V is TRBV28; D unclear. The CDR3 has 12 residues. Germline V CDR1 and CDR2: MDHEN, SYDVKM. V lost 5 bases, J lost 4 bases, and 7 bases lay in between. The CDR3 loop reads CASSIPPDTQYF. In nucleotides, the CDR3 is TGTGCCAGCAGTATACCACCAGATACGCAGTATTTT.